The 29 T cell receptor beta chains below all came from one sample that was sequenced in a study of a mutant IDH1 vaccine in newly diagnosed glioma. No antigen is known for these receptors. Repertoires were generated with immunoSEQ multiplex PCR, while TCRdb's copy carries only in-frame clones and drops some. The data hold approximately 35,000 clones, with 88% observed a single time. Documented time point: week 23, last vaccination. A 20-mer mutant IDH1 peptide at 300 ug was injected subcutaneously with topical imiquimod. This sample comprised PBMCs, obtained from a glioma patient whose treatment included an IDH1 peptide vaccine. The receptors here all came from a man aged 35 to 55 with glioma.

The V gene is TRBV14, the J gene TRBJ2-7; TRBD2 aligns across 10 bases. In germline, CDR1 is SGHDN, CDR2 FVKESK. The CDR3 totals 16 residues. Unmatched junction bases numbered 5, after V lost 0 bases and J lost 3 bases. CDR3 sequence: CASSQDPTSGIYEQYF. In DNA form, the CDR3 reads TGTGCCAGCAGCCAAGACCCTACTAGCGGGATCTACGAGCAGTACTTC.

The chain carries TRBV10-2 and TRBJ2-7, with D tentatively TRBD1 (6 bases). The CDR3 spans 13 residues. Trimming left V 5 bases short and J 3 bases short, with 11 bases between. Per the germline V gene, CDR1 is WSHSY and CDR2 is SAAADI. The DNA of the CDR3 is TGCGCCAGCAGTCGGTCAGGGGTCTACGAGCAGTACGTC. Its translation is CASSRSGVYEQYV.

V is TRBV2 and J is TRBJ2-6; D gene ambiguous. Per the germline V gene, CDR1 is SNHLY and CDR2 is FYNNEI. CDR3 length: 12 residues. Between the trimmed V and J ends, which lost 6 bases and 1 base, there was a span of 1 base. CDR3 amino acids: CASRSGANVLTF. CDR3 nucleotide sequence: TGTGCCAGCAGATCTGGGGCCAACGTCCTGACTTTC.

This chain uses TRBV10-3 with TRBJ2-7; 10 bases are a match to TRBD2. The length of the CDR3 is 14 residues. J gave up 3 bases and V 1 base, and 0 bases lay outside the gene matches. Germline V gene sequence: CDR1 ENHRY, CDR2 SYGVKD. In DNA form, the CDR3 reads TGTGCCATCAGTGAGTTAGCGGGAGGCTACGAGCAGTACTTC. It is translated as CAISELAGGYEQYF.

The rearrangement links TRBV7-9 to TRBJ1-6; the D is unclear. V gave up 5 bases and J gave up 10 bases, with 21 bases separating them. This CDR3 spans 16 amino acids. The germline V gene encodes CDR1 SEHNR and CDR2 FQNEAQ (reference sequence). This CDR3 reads CASSPQRGGKDSPLHF. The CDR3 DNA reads TGTGCCAGCAGCCCTCAGAGAGGTGGGAAAGACTCACCCCTCCACTTT.

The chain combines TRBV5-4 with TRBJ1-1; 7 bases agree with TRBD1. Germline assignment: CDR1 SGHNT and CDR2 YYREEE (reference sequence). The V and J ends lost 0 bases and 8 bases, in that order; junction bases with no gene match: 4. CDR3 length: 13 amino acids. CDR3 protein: CASSLERQGEAFF. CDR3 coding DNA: TGTGCCAGCAGCTTGGAGAGACAGGGAGAAGCTTTCTTT.

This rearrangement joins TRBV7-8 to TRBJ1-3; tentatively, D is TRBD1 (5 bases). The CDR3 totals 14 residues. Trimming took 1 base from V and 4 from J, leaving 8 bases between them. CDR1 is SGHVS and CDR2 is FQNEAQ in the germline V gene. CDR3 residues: CASSLGGAGNTIYF. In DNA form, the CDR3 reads TGTGCCAGCAGCTTAGGAGGGGCCGGAAACACCATATATTTT.

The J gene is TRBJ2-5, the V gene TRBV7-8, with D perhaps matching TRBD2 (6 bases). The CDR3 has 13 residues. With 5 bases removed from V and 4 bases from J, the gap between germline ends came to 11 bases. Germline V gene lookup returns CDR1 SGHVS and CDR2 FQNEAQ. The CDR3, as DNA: TGTGCCAGCAGCCTAGGGAGGCTAGAGACCCAGTACTTC. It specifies CASSLGRLETQYF.

The CDR3 DNA follows: TGTGCCATCAGCGACAGGGACTCTGCTAACAATCAGCCCCAGCATTTT. The encoded protein is CAISDRDSANNQPQHF. The chain employs TRBV10-3 and TRBJ1-5; 7 bases are shared with TRBD1. In germline, CDR1 is ENHRY, CDR2 SYGVKD. V was clipped by 6 bases and J by 3 bases; unmatched bases: 11. The CDR3 is 16 residues long.

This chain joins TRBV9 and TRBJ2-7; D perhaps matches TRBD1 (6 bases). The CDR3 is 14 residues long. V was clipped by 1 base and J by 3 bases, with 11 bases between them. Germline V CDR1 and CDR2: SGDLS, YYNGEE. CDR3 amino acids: CASSVRQDFYEQYF. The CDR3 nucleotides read TGTGCCAGCAGCGTAAGACAGGATTTCTACGAGCAGTACTTC.

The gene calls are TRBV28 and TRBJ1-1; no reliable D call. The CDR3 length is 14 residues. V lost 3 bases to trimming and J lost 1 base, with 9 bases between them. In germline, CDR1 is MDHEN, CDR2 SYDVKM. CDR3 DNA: TGTGCCAGCAGTTTCTCTTTCCAGAACACTGAAGCTTTCTTT. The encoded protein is CASSFSFQNTEAFF. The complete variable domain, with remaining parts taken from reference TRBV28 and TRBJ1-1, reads DVKVTQSSRYLVKRTGEKVFLECVQDMDHENMFWYRQDPGLGLRLIYFSYDVKMKEKGDIPEGYSVSREKKERFSLILESASTNQTSMYLCASSFSFQNTEAFFGQGTRLTVV.

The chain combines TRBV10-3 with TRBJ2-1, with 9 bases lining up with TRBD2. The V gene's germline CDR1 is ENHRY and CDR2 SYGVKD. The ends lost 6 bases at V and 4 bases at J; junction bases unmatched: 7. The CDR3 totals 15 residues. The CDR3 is CAISQREAIYNEQFF. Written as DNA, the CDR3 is TGTGCCATCAGCCAGCGGGAGGCGATTTACAATGAGCAGTTCTTC.

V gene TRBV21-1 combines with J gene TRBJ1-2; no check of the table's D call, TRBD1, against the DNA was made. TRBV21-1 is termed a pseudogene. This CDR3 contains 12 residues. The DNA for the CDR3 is TGTGCCAGCATATCAGGGTGGGATGGCTACACCTTC. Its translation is CASISGWDGYTF.

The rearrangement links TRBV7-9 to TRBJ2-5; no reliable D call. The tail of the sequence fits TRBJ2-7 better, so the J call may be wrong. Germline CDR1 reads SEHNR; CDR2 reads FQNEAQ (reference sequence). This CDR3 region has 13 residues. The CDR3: CASSLFSVYEQYF. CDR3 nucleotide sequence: TGTGCCAGCAGCTTATTTAGTGTCTACGAGCAGTACTTC.

The CDR3 DNA follows: TGTGCCAGCAGCTGGGGTTTGAACACTGAAGCTTTCTTT. Translation: CASSWGLNTEAFF. The chain couples TRBV7-8 to TRBJ1-1; D unclear. The CDR3 covers 13 residues. Germline CDR1 and CDR2: SGHVS and FQNEAQ. V was pared by 4 bases and J by 0 bases, with 6 bases between.

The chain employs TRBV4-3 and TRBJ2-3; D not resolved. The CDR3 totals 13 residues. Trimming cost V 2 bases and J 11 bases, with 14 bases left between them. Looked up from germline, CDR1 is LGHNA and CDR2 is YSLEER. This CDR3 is CASSQRPSSEQYF. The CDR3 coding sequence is TGCGCCAGCAGCCAACGTCCTAGTTCTGAGCAGTATTTT.

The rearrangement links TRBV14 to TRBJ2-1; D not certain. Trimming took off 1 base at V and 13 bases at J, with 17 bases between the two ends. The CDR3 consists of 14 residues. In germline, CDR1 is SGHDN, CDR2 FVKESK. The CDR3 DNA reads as TGTGCCAGCAGCCAAGTAGGTTCGGCACAGACCCAGTTCTTC. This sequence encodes CASSQVGSAQTQFF.

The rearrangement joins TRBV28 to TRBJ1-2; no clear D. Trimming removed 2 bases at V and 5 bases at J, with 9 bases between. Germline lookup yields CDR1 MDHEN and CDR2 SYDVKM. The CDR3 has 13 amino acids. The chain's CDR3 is CASSLELPYGYTF. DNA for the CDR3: TGTGCCAGCAGTTTAGAGTTACCTTATGGCTACACCTTC.

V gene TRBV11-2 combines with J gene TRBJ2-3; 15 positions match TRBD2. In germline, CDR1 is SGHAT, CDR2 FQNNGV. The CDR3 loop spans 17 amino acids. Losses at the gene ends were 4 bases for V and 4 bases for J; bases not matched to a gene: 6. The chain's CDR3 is CASSSGLAGGKADTQYF. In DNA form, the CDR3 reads TGTGCCAGCAGCTCCGGACTAGCGGGGGGGAAGGCAGATACGCAGTATTTT.

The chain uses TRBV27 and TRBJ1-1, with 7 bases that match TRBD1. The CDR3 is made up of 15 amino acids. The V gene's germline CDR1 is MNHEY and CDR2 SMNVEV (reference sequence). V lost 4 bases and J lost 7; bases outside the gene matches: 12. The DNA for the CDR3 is TGTGCCAGCAGTTCCCTGTTGGACAGGACGCGTGAAGCTTTCTTT. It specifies CASSSLLDRTREAFF.

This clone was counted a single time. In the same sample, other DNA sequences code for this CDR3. Written as DNA, the CDR3 is TGCGCCAGCAGCTTGGGACAGGGTGGTGAAAAACTGTTTTTT. Translating gives CASSLGQGGEKLFF. V is TRBV5-1 and J is TRBJ1-4; 7 bases fit TRBD1. Trimming removed 0 bases from V and 7 bases from J; junction bases left unmatched: 3. Germline V gene lookup returns CDR1 SGHRS and CDR2 YFSETQ. The CDR3 has 14 amino acids.

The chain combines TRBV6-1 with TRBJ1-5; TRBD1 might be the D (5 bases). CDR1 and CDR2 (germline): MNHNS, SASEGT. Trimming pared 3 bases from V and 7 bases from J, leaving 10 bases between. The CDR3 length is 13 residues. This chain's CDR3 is CASSDRVRQPQHF. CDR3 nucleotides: TGTGCCAGCAGTGACAGGGTCAGACAGCCCCAGCATTTT.

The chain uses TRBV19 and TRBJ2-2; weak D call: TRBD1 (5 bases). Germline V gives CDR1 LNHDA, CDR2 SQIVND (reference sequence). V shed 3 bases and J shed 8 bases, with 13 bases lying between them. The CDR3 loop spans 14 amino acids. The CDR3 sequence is CASSIGQGRGELFF. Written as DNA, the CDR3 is TGTGCCAGTAGTATTGGCCAGGGCCGTGGGGAGCTGTTTTTT. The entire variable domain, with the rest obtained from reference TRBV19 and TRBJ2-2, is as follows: DGGITQSPKYLFRKEGQNVTLSCEQNLNHDAMYWYRQDPGQGLRLIYYSQIVNDFQKGDIAEGYSVSREKKESFPLTVTSAQKNPTAFYLCASSIGQGRGELFFGEGSRLTVL.

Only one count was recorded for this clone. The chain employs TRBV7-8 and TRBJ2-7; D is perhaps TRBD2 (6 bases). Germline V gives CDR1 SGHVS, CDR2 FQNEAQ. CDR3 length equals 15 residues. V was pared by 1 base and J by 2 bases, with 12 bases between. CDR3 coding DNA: TGTGCCAGCAGCTTAGAATCCCGGGGGACCTACGAGCAGTACGTC. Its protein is CASSLESRGTYEQYV.

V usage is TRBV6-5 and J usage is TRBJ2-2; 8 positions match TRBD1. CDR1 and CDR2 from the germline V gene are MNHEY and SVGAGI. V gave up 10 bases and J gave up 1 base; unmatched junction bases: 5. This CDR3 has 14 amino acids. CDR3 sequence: CATRTGQNTGELFF. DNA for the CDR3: TGTGCCACCAGGACAGGGCAGAACACCGGGGAGCTGTTTTTT.

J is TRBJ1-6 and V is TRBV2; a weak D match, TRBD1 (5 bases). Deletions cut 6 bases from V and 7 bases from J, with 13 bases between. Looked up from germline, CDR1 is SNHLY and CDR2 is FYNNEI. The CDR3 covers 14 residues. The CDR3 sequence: CASSRGVVNSPLHF. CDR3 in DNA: TGTGCCAGCAGCAGAGGGGTCGTGAATTCACCCCTCCACTTT. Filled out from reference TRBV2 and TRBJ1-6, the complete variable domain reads EPEVTQTPSHQVTQMGQEVILRCVPISNHLYFYWYRQILGQKVEFLVSFYNNEISEKSEIFDDQFSVERPDGSNFTLKIRSTKLEDSAMYFCASSRGVVNSPLHFGNGTRLTVT.

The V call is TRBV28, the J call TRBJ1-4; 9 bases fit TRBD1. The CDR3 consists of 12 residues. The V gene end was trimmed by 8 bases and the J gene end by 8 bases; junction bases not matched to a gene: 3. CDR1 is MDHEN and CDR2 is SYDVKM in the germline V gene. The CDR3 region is CASVGQGEKLFF. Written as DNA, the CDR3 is TGTGCCAGCGTCGGACAGGGGGAAAAACTGTTTTTT. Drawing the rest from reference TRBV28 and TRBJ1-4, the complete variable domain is DVKVTQSSRYLVKRTGEKVFLECVQDMDHENMFWYRQDPGLGLRLIYFSYDVKMKEKGDIPEGYSVSREKKERFSLILESASTNQTSMYLCASVGQGEKLFFGSGTQLSVL.

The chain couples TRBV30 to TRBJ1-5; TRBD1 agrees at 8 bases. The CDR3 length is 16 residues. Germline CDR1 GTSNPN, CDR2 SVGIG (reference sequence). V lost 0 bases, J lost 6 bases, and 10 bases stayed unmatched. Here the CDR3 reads CAWSVHPGTGVQPQHF. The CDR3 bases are TGTGCCTGGAGTGTACACCCCGGGACAGGCGTTCAGCCCCAGCATTTT.

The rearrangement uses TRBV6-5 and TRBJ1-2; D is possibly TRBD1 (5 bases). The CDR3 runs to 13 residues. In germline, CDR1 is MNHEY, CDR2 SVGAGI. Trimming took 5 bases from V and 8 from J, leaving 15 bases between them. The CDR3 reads CASSGSGRGGYTF. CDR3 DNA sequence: TGTGCCAGCAGTGGGTCAGGGCGGGGAGGCTACACCTTC.